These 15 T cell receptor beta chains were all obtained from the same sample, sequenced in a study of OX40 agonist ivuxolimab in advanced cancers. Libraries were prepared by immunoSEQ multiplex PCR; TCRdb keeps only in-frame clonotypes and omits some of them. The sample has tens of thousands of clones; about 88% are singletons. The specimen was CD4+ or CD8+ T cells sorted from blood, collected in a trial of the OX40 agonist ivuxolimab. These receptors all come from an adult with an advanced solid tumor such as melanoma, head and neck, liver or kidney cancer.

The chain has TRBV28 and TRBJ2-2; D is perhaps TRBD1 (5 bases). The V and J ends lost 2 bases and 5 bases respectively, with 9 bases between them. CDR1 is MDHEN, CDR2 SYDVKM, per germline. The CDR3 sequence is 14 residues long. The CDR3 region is CASSLTRVTGELFF. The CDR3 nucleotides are TGTGCCAGCAGTTTAACCAGGGTTACCGGGGAGCTGTTTTTT.

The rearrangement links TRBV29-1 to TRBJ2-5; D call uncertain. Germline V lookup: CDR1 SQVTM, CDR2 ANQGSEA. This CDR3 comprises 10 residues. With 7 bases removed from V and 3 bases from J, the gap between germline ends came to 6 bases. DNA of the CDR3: TGCAGCGCTATGGAAGAGACCCAGTACTTC. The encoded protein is CSAMEETQYF.

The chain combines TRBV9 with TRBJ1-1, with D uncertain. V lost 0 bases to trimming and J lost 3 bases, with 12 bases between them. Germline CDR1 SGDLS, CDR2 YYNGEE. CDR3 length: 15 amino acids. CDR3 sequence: CASSVGGGEDTEAFF. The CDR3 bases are TGTGCCAGCAGCGTAGGGGGTGGGGAAGACACTGAAGCTTTCTTT.

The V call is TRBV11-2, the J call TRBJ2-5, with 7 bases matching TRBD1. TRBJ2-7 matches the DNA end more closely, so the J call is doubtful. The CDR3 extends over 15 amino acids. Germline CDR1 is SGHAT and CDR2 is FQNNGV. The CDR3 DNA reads TGTGCCAGCAGCCCCCCACTGGGACAGAGCTACGAGCAGTACTTC. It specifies CASSPPLGQSYEQYF.

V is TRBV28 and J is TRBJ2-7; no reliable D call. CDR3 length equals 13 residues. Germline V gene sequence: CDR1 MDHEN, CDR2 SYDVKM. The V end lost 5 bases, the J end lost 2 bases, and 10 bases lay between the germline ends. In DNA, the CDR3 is TGTGCCAGCAGTCCCCCCTCCCCCTACGAGCAGTACTTC. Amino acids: CASSPPSPYEQYF.

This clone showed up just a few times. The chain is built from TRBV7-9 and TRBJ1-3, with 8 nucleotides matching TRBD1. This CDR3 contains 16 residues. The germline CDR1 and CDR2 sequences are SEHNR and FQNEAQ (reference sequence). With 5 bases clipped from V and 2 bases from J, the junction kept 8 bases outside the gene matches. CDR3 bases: TGTGCCAGCAGCCCTAAATCGACAGGGGCTGGAAACACCATATATTTT. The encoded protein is CASSPKSTGAGNTIYF. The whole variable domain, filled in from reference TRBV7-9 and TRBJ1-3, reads DTGVSQNPRHKITKRGQNVTFRCDPISEHNRLYWYRQTLGQGPEFLTYFQNEAQLEKSRLLSDRFSAERPKGSFSTLEIQRTEQGDSAMYLCASSPKSTGAGNTIYFGEGSWLTVV.

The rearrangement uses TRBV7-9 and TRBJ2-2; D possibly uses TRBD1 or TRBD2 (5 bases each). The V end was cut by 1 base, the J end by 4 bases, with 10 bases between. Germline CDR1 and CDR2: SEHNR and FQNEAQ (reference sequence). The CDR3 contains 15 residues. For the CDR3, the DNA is TGTGCCAGCAGCTTAGTTTCTGGGGGCACCGGGGAGCTGTTTTTT. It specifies CASSLVSGGTGELFF.

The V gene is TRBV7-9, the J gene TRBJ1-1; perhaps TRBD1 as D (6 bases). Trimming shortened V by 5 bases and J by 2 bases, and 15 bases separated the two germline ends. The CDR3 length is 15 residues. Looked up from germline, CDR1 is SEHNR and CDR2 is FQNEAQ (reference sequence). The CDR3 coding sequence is TGTGCCAGCAGCCAGCTGACAGGCTATAACACTGAAGCTTTCTTT. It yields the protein CASSQLTGYNTEAFF.

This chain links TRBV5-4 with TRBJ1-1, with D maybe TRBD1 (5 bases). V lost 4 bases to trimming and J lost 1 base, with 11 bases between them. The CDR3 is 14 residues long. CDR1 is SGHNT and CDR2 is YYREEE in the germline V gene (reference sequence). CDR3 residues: CASSVGVANTEAFF. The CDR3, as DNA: TGTGCCAGCAGCGTGGGGGTGGCGAACACTGAAGCTTTCTTT. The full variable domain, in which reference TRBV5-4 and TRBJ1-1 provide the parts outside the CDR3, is ETGVTQSPTHLIKTRGQQVTLRCSSQSGHNTVSWYQQALGQGPQFIFQYYREEENGRGNFPPRFSGLQFPNYSSELNVNALELDDSALYLCASSVGVANTEAFFGQGTRLTVV.

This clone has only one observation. This CDR3 reads CASSSPGLLNTGELFF. The CDR3 DNA reads as TGTGCCAGCAGCTCCCCCGGGCTGCTGAACACCGGGGAGCTGTTTTTT. The gene calls are TRBV7-9 and TRBJ2-2; no firm D call. The length of the CDR3 is 16 residues. Germline CDR1 reads SEHNR; CDR2 reads FQNEAQ (reference sequence). With 4 bases removed from V and 1 base from J, the gap between germline ends came to 13 bases.

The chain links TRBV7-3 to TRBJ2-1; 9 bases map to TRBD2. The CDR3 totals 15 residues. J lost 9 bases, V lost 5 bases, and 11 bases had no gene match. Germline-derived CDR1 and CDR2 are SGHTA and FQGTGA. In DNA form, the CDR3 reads TGTGCCAGCAGCCTCCGGCGGGAGGGCCAGAGTGAGCAGTTCTTC. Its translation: CASSLRREGQSEQFF.

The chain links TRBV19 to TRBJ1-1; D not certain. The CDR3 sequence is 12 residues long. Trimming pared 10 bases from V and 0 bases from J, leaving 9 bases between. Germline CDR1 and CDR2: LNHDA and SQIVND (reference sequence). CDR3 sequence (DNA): TGTGCCACTTCGATCATGAACACTGAAGCTTTCTTT. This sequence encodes CATSIMNTEAFF.

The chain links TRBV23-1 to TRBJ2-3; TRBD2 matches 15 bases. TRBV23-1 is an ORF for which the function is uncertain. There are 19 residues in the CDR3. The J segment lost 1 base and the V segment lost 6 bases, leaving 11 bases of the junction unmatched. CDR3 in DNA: TGCGCCAGCAGCCGGACTAGCGGGAGGGCGCGGGTGGGCACAGATACGCAGTATTTT. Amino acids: CASSRTSGRARVGTDTQYF.

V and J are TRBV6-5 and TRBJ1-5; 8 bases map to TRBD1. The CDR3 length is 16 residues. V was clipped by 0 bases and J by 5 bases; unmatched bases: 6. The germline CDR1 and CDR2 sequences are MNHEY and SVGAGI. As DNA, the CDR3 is TGTGCCAGCAGTTACTCGGGGGCAGGGGGCCATCAGCCCCAGCATTTT. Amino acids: CASSYSGAGGHQPQHF.

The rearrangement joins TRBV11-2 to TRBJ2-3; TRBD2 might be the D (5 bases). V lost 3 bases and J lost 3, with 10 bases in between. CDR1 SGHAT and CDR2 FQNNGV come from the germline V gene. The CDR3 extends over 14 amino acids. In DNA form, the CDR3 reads TGTGCCAGCAGCTTGGTGGGGAGAACAGATACGCAGTATTTT. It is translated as CASSLVGRTDTQYF. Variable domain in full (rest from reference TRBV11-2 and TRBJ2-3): EAGVAQSPRYKIIEKRQSVAFWCNPISGHATLYWYQQILGQGPKLLIQFQNNGVVDDSQLPKDRFSAERLKGVDSTLKIQPAKLEDSAVYLCASSLVGRTDTQYFGPGTRLTVL.